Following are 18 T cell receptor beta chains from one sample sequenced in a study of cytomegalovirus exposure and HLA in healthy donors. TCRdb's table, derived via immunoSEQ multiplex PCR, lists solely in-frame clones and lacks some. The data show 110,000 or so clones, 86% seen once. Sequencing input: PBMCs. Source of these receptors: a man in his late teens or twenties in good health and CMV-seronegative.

Here the CDR3 reads CASSQSAGSGQPQHF. The CDR3 DNA reads TGTGCCAGCAGCCAATCAGCTGGGTCGGGACAGCCCCAGCATTTT. The chain is built from TRBV16 and TRBJ1-5; D is ambiguous. The CDR3 consists of 15 residues. V shed 0 bases and J shed 7 bases, with 13 bases lying between them. Germline V gene data show CDR1 as KGHSY and CDR2 as FQNENV. The full variable domain, completed using reference TRBV16 and TRBJ1-5, is GEEVAQTPKHLVRGEGQKAKLYCAPIKGHSYVFWYQQVLKNEFKFLISFQNENVFDETGMPKERFSAKCLPNSPCSLEIQATKLEDSAVYFCASSQSAGSGQPQHFGDGTRLSIL.

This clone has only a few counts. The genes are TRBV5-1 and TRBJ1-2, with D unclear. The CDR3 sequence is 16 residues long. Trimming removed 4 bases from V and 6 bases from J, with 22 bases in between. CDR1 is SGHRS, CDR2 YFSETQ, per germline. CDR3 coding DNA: TGCGCCAGCAGCCCAACTAACCATCGGGGAGAAGATGGCTACACCTTC. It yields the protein CASSPTNHRGEDGYTF.

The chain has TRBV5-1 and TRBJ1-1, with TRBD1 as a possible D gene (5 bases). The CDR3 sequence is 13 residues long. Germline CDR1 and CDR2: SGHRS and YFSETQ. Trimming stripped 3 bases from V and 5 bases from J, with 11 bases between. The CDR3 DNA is TGCGCCAGCAGCTCCACCGGGGGTACTGAAGCTTTCTTT. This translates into CASSSTGGTEAFF.

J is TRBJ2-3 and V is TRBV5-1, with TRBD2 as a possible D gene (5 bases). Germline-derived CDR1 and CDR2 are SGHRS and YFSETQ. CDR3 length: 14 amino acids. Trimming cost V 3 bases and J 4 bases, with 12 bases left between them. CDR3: CASSSATTPDTQYF. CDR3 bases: TGCGCCAGCAGCTCGGCGACTACTCCAGATACGCAGTATTTT.

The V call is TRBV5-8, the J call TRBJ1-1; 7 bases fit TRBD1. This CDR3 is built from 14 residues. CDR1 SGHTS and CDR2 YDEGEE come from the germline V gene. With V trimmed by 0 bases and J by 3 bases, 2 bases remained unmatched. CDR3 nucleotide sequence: TGTGCCAGCAGCTTGGTGAGGGGGCACACTGAAGCTTTCTTT. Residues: CASSLVRGHTEAFF. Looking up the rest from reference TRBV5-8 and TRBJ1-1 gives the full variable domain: EAGVTQSPTHLIKTRGQQATLRCSPISGHTSVYWYQQALGLGLQFLLWYDEGEERNRGNFPPRFSGRQFPNYSSELNVNALELEDSALYLCASSLVRGHTEAFFGQGTRLTVV.

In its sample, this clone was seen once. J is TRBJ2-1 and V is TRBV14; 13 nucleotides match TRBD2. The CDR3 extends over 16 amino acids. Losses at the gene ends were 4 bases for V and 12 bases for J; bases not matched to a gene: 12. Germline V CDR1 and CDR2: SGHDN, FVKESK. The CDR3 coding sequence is TGTGCCAGCAGCCCGGGACTAGCGGGATTTGATGATTTGCAGTTCTTC. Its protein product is CASSPGLAGFDDLQFF.

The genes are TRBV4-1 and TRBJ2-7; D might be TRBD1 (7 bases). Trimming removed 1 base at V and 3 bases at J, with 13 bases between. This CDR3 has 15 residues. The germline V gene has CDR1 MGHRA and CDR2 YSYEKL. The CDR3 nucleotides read TGCGCCAGCAGCCAAGGGCAGGGGGGCCGCTACGAGCAGTACTTC. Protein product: CASSQGQGGRYEQYF.

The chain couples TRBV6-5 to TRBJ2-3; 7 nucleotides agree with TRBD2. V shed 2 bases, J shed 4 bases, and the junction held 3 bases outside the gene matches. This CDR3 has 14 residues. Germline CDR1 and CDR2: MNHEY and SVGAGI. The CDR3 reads CASSYRGSADTQYF. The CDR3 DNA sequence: TGTGCCAGCAGTTACCGCGGGAGTGCAGATACGCAGTATTTT.

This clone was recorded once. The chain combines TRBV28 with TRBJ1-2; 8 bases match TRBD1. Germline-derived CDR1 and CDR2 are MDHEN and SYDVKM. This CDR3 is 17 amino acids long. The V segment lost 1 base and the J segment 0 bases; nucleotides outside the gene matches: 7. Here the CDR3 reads CASSLSGRGRANYGYTF. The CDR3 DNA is TGTGCCAGCAGTTTATCGGGCAGGGGGCGAGCTAACTATGGCTACACCTTC.

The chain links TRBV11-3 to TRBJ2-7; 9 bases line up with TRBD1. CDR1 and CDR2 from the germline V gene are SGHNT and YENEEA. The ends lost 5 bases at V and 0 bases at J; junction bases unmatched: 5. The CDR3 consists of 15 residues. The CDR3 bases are TGTGCCAGCAGCCCCAGGACAGGGGCCTCCTACGAGCAGTACTTC. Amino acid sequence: CASSPRTGASYEQYF.

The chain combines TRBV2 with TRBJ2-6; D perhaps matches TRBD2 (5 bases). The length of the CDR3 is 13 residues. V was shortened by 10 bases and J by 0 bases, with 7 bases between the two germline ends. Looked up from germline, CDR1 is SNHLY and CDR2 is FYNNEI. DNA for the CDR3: TGTGCCAAGGCGGGCTCTGGGGCCAACGTCCTGACTTTC. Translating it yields CAKAGSGANVLTF.

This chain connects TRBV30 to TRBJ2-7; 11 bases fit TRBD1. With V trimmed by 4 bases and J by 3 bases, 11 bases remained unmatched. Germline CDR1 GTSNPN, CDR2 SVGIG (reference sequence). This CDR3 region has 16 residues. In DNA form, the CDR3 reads TGTGCCTGGACTCCTCCCGGGACAGGGGGTGGCTACGAGCAGTACTTC. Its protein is CAWTPPGTGGGYEQYF.

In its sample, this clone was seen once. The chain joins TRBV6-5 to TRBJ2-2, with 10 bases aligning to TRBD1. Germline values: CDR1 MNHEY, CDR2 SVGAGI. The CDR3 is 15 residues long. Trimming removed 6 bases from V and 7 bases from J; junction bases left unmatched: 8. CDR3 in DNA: TGTGCCAGCAGGGAAAGGACAGGGGGTCACGGGGAGCTGTTTTTT. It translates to CASRERTGGHGELFF.

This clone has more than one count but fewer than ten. The CDR3 region has the DNA TGTGCCAGCAGCTTGGAATGGCCGACTGGCGAGCAGTACTTC. Its protein product is CASSLEWPTGEQYF. This chain joins TRBV5-6 and TRBJ2-7; D gene ambiguous. Germline values: CDR1 SGHDT, CDR2 YYEEEE. The V end lost 0 bases, the J end lost 6 bases, and 13 bases lay between the germline ends. This CDR3 contains 14 residues.

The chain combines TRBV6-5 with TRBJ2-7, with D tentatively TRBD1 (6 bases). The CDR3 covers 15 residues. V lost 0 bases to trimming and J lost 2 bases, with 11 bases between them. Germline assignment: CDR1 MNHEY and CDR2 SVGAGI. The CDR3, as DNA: TGTGCCAGCAGTTACTCAAGGGACAAGACCTACGAGCAGTACTTC. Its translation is CASSYSRDKTYEQYF.

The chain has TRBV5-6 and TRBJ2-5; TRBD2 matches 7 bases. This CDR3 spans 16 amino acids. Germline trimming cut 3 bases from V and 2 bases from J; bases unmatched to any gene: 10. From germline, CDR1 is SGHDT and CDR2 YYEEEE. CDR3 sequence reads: CASSSGVGGRQETQYF. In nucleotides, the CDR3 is TGTGCCAGCAGCTCCGGAGTGGGAGGGCGGCAAGAGACCCAGTACTTC.

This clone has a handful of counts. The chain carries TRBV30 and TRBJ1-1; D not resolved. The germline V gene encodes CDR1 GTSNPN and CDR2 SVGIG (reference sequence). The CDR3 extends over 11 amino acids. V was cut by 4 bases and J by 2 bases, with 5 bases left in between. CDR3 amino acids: CAWTVNTEAFF. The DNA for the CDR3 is TGTGCCTGGACGGTAAACACTGAAGCTTTCTTT.

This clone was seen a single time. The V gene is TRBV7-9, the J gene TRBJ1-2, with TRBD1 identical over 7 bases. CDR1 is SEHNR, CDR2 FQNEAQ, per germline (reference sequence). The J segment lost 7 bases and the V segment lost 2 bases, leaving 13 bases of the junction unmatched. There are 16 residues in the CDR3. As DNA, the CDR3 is TGTGCCAGCAGCTTAAAGATGACCGAGGGGGCGTTTGGCTACACCTTC. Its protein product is CASSLKMTEGAFGYTF.